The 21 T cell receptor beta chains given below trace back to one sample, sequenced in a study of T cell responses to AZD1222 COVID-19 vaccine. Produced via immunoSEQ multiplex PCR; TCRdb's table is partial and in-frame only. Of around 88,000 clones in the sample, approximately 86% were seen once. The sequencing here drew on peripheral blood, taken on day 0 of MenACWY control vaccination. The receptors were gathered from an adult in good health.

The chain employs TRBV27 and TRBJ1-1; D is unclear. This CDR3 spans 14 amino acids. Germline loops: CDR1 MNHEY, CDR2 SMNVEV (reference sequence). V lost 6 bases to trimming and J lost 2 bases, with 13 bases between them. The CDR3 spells CASRGREGNTEAFF. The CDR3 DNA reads TGTGCCAGCAGAGGGAGGGAGGGAAACACTGAAGCTTTCTTT.

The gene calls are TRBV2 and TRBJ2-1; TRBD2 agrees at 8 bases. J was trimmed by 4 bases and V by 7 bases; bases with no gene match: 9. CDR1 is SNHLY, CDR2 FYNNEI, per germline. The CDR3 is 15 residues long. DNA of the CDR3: TGTGCCAGCACCCCATCGGGGGGGGGTTACAATGAGCAGTTCTTC. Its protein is CASTPSGGGYNEQFF.

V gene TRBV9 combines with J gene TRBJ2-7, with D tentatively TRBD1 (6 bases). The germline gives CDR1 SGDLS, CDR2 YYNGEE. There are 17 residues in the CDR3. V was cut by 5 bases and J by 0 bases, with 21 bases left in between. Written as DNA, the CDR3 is TGTGCCAGCAGGCGCCGAACCCAGGGGTGCTTCTCCTACGAGCAGTACTTC. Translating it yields CASRRRTQGCFSYEQYF.

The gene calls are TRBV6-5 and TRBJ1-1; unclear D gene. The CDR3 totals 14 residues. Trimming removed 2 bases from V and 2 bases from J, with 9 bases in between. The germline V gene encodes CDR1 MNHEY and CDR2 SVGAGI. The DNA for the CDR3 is TGTGCCAGCAGTTACAGAAACTCTAACACTGAAGCTTTCTTT. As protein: CASSYRNSNTEAFF.

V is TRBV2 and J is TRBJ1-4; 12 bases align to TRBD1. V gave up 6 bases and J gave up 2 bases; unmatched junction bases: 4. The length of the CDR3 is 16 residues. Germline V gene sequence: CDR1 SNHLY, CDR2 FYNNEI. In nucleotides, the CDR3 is TGTGCCAGCAGAGCGGGACAGGGGGCCACTAATGAAAAACTGTTTTTT. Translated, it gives CASRAGQGATNEKLFF.

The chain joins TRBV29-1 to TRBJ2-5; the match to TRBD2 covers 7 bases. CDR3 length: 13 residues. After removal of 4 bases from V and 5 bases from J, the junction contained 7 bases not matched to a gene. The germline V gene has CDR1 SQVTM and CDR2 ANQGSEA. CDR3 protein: CSVARRGGETQYF. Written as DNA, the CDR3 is TGCAGCGTTGCCCGGAGGGGAGGGGAGACCCAGTACTTC.

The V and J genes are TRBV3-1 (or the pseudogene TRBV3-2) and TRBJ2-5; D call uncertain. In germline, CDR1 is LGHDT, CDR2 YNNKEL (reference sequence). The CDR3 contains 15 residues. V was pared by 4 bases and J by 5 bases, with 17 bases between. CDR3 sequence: CASSRSFASWETQYF. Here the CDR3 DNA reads TGTGCCAGCAGCCGATCGTTCGCCAGCTGGGAGACCCAGTACTTC.

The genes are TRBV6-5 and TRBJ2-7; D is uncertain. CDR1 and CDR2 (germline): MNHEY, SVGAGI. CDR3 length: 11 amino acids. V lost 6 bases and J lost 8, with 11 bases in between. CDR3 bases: TGTGCCAGCAGCCTGGGCGCTCAGCAGTACTTC. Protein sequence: CASSLGAQQYF.

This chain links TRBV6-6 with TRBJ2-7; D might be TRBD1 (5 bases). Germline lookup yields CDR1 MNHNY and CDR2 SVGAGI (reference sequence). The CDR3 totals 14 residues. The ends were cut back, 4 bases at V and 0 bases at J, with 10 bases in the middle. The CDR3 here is CASSLGQFSYEQYF. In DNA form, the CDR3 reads TGTGCCAGCAGTTTGGGGCAATTCTCCTACGAGCAGTACTTC.

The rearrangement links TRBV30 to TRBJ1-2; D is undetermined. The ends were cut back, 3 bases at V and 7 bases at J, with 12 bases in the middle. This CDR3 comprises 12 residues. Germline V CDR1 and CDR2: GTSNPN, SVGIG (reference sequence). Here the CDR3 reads CAWRFEGAGYTF. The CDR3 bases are TGTGCCTGGAGATTTGAAGGAGCTGGCTACACCTTC. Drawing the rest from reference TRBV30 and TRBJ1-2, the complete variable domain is SQTIHQWPATLVQPVGSPLSLECTVEGTSNPNLYWYRQAAGRGLQLLFYSVGIGQISSEVPQNLSASRPQDRQFILSSKKLLLSDSGFYLCAWRFEGAGYTFGSGTRLTVV.

The CDR3 DNA follows: TGTGCCAGCAGTTTATATGCGGGAAACGAGCAGTACTTC. Its protein product is CASSLYAGNEQYF. The chain joins TRBV12-3 or TRBV12-4 to TRBJ2-7, with D maybe TRBD2 (6 bases). This CDR3 comprises 13 residues. Trimming removed 2 bases at V and 5 bases at J, with 10 bases between.

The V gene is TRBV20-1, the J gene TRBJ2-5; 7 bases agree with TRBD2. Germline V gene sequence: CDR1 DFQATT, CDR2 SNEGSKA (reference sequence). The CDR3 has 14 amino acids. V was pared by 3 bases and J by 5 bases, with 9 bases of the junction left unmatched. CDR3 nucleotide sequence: TGCAGTGCTAGTGGGGAGGGCAGTACGGAGACCCAGTACTTC. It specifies CSASGEGSTETQYF.

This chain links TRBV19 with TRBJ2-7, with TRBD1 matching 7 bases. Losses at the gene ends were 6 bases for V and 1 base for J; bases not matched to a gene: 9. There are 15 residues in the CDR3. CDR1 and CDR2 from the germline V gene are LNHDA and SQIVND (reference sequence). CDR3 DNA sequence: TGTGCCAGTAGCCGTAACCGGGACAGATCCTACGAGCAGTACTTC. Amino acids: CASSRNRDRSYEQYF.

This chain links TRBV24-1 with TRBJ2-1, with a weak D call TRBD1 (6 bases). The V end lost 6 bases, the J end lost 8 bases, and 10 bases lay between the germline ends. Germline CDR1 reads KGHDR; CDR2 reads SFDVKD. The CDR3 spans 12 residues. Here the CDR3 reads CATSLQGYEQFF. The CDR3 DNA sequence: TGTGCCACCAGTCTACAGGGCTATGAGCAGTTCTTC.

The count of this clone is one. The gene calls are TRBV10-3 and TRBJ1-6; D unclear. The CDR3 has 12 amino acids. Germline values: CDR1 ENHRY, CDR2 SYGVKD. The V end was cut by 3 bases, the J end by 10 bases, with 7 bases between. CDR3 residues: CAISDPGSPLHF. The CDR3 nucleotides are TGTGCCATCAGTGACCCGGGATCACCCCTCCACTTT.

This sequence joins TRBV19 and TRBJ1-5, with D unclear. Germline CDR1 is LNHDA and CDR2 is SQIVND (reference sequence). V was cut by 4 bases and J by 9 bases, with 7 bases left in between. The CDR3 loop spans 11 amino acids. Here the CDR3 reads CASSSFGPQHF. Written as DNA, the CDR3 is TGTGCCAGTAGTAGTTTCGGGCCCCAGCATTTT.

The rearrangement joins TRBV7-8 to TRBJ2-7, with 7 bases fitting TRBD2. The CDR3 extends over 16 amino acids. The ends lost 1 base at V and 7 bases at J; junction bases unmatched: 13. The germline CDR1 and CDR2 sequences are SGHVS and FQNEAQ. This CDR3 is CASSLGDGRYSSEQYF. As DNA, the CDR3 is TGTGCCAGCAGCTTAGGCGACGGGAGGTATTCGTCAGAGCAGTACTTC.

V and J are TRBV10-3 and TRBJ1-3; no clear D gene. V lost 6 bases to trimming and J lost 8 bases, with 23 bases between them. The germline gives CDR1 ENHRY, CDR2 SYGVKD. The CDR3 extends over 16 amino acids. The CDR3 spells CAIRETDKITVDTIYF. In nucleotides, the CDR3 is TGTGCCATCAGAGAAACAGACAAAATTACTGTGGACACCATATATTTT.

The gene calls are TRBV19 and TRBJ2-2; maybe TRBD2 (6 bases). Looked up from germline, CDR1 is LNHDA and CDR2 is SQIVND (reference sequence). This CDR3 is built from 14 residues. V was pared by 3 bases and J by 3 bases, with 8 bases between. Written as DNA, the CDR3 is TGTGCCAGTAGTATGGGGACTTACACCGGGGAGCTGTTTTTT. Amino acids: CASSMGTYTGELFF.

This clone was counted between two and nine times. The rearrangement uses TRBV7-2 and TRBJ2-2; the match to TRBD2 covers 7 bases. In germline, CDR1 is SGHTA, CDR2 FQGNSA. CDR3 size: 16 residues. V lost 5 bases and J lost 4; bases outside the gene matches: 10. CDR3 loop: CASSKDQGRGTGELFF. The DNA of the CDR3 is TGTGCCAGCAGCAAAGACCAAGGGAGGGGCACCGGGGAGCTGTTTTTT.

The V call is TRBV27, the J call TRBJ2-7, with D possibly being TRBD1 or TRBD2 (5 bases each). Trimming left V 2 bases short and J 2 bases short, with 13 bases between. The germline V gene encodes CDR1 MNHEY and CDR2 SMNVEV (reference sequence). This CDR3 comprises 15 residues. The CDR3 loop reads CASSLTGTGTYEQYF. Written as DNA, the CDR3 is TGTGCCAGCAGTTTAACCGGGACGGGCACCTACGAGCAGTACTTC.